This T cell receptor beta chain appears in the sequencing data of a study of blood T cell repertoires in COVID-19. Germline V gene sequence: CDR1 ENHRY, CDR2 SYGVKD. The V and J ends lost 6 bases and 3 bases respectively, with 14 bases between them. The CDR3 consists of 14 residues. Per the original methods: Counts of nucleated cells, estimated from reference gene primer amplification, were obtained. Some clones are missing from TCRdb's copy, which holds only in-frame ones; the method was immunoSEQ multiplex PCR. The DNA was the basis for D and trimming; V, J and clone size are from that table. Of around 190,000 clones in the sample, 70% to 90% were seen once.

The receptor was derived from a man younger than 35 who had recovered from COVID-19. Sequenced sample: peripheral blood. The V and J genes are TRBV10-3 and TRBJ2-5, with a weak D call TRBD2 (5 bases). The CDR3, as DNA: TGTGCCATCAGCGCAGGCGCGGGTAAAGAGACCCAGTACTTC. This codes for CAISAGAGKETQYF.